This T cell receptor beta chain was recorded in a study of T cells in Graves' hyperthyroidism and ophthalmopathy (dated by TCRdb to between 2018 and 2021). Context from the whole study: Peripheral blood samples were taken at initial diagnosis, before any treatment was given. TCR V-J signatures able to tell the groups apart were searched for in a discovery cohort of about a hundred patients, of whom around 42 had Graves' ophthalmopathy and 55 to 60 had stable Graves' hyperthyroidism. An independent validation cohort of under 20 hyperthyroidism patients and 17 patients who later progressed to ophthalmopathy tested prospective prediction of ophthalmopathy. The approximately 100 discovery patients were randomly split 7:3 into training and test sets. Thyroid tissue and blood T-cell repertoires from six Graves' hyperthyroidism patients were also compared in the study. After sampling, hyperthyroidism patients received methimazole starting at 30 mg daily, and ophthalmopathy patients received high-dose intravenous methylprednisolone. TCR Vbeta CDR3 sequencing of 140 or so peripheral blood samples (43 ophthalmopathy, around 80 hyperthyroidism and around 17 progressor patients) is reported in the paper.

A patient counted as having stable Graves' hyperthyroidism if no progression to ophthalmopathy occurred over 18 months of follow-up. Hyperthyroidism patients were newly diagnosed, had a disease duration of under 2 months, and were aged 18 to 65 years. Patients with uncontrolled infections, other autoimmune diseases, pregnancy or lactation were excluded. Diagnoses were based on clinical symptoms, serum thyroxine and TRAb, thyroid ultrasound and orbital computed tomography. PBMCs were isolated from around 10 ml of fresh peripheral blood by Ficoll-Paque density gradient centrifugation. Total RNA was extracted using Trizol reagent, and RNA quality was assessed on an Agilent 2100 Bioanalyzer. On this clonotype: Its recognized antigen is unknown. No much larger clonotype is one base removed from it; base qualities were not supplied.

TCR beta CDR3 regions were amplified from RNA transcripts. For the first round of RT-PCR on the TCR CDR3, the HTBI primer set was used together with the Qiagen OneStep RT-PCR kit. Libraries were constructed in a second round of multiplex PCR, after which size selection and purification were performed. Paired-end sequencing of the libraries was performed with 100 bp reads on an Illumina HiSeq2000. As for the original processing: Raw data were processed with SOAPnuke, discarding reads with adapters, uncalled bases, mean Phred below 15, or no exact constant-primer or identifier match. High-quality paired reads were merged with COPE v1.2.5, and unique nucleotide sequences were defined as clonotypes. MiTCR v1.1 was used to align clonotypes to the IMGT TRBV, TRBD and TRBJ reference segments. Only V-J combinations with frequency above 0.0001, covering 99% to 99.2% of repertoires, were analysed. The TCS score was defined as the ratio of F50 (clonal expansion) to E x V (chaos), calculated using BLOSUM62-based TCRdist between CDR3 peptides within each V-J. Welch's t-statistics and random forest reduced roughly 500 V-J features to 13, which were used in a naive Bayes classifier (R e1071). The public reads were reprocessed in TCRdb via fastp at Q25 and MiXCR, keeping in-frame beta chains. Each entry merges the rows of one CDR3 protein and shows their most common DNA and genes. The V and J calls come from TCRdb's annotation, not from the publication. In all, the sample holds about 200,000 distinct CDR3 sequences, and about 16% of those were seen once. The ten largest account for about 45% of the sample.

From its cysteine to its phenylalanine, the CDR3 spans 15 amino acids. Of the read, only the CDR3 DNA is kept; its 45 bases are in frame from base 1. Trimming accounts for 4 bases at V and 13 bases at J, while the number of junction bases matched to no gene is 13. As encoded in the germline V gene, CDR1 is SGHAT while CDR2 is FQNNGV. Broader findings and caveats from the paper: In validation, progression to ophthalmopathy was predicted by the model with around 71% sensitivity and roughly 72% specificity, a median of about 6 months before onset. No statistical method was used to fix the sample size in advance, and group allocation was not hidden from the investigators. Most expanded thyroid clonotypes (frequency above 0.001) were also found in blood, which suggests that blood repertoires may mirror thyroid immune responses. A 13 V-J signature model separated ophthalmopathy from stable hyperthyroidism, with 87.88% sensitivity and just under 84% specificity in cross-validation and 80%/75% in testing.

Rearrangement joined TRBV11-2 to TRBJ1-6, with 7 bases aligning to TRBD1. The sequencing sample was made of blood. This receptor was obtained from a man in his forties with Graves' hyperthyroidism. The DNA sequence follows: TGTGCCAGCAGCTCCTACAGGGGCCTGAGATCCCCCCTCCACTTT. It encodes CASSSYRGLRSPLHF. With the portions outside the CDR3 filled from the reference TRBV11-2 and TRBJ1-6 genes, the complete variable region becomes EAGVAQSPRYKIIEKRQSVAFWCNPISGHATLYWYQQILGQGPKLLIQFQNNGVVDDSQLPKDRFSAERLKGVDSTLKIQPAKLEDSAVYLCASSSYRGLRSPLHFGNGTRLTVT.